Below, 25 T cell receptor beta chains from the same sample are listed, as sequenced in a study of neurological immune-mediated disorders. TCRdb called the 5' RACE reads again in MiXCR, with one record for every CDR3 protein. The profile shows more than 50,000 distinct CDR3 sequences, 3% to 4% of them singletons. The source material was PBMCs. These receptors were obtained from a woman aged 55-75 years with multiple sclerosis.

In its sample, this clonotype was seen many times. CDR3 protein: CSVEGPLAGGTDTQYF. CDR3 in DNA: TGCAGCGTTGAGGGTCCTCTAGCGGGAGGCACAGATACGCAGTATTTT. The chain joins TRBV29-1 to TRBJ2-3; 10 bases line up with TRBD2. V shed 3 bases, J shed 1 base, and the junction held 7 bases outside the gene matches. Germline loops: CDR1 SQVTM, CDR2 ANQGSEA. The CDR3 extends over 16 amino acids.

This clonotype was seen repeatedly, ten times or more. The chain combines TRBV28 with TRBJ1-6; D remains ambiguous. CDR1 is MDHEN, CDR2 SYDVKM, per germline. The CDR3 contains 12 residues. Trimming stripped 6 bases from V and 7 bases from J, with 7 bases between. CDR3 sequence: CASRRPNSPLHF. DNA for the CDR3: TGTGCCAGCAGGAGGCCGAATTCACCCCTCCACTTT.

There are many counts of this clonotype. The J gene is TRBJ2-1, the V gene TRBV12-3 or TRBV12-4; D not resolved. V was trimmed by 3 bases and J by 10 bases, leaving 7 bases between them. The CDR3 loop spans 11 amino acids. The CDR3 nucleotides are TGTGCCAGCAGTTTTTTGGGGGAGCAGTTCTTC. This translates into CASSFLGEQFF.

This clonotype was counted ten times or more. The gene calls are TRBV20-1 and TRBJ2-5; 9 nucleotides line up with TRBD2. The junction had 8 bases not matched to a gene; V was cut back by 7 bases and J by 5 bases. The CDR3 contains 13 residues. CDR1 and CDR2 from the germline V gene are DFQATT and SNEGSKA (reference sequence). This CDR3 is CSGRRGGGETQYF. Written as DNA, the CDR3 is TGCAGTGGAAGGCGGGGGGGCGGTGAGACCCAGTACTTC.

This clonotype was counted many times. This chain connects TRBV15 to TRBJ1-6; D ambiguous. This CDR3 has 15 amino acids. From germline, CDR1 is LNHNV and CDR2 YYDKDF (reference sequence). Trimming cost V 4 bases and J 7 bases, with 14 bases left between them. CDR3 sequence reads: CATSKRTGENSPLHF. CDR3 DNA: TGTGCCACCAGCAAGCGAACCGGGGAGAATTCACCCCTCCACTTT.

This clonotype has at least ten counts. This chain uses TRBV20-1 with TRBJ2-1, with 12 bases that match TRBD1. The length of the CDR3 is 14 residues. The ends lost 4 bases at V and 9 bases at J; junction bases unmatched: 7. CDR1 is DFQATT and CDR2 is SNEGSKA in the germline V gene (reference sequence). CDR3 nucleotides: TGCAGTGCTACCGGGACAGGGGGCTCTCGTGAGCAGTTCTTC. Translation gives CSATGTGGSREQFF.

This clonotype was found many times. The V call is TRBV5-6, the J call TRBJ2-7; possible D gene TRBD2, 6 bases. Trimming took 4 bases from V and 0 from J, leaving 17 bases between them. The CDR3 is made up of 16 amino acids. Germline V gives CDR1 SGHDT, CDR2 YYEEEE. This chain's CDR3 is CASSLSPQDYSYEQYF. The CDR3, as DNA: TGTGCCAGCAGCCTTAGCCCCCAGGACTACTCCTACGAGCAGTACTTC.

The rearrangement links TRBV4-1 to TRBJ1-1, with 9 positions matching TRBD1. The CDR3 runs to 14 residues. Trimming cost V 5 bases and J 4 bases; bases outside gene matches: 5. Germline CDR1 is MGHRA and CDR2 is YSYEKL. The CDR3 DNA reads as TGCGCCAGCAGCGCACACAGGGGGCCCACTGAAGCTTTCTTT. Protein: CASSAHRGPTEAFF.

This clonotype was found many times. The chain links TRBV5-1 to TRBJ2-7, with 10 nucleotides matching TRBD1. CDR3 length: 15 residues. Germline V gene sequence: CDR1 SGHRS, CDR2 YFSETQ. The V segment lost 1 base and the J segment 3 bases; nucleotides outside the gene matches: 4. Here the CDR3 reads CASSLRGTGVYEQYF. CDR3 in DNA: TGCGCCAGCAGCTTGCGAGGGACAGGGGTCTACGAGCAGTACTTC.

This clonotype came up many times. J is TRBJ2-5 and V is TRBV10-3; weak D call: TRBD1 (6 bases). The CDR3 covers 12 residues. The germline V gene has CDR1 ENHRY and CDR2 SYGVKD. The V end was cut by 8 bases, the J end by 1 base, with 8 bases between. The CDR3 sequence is CAIGQTQETQYF. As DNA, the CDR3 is TGTGCCATCGGACAGACCCAAGAGACCCAGTACTTC.

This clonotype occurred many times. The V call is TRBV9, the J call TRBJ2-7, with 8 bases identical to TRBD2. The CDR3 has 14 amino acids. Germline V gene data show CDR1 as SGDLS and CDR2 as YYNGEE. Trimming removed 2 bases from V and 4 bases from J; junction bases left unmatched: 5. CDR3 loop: CASSVGTSGYEQYF. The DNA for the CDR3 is TGTGCCAGCAGCGTTGGGACTAGTGGATACGAGCAGTACTTC.

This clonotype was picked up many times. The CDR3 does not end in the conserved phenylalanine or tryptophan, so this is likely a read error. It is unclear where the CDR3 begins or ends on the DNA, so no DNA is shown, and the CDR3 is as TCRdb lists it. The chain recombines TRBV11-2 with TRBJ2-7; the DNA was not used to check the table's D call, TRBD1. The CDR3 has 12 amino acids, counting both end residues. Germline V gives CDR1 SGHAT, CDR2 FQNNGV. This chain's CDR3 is CASSLDGDMNGI.

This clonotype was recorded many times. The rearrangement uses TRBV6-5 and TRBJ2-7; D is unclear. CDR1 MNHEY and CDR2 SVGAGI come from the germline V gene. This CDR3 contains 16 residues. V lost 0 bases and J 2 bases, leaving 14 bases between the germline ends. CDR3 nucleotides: TGTGCCAGCAGTTACTCGAAAGAGCCGGTCACCTACGAGCAGTACTTC. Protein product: CASSYSKEPVTYEQYF.

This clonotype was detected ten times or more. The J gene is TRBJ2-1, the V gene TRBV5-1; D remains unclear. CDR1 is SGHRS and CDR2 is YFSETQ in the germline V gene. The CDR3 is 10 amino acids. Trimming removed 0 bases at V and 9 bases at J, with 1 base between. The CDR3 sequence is CASSLGEQFF. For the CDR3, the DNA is TGCGCCAGCAGCTTGGGTGAGCAGTTCTTC.

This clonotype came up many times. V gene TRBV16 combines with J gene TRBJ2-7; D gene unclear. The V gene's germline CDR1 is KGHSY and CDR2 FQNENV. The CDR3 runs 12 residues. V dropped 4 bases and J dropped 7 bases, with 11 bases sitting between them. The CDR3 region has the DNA TGTGCCAGCAGCCTAATGGTGGAAGAGCAGTACTTC. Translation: CASSLMVEEQYF. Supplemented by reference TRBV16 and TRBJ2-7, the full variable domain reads GEEVAQTPKHLVRGEGQKAKLYCAPIKGHSYVFWYQQVLKNEFKFLISFQNENVFDETGMPKERFSAKCLPNSPCSLEIQATKLEDSAVYFCASSLMVEEQYFGPGTRLTVT.

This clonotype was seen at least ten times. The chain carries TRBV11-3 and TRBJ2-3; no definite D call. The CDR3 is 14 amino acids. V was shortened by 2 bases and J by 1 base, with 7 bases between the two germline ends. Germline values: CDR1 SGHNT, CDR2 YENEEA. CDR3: CASSLLSGTDTQYF. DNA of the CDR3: TGTGCCAGCAGCTTATTGAGTGGCACAGATACGCAGTATTTT. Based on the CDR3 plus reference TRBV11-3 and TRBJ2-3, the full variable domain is EAGVVQSPRYKIIEKKQPVAFWCNPISGHNTLYWYLQNLGQGPELLIRYENEEAVDDSQLPKDRFSAERLKGVDSTLKIQPAELGDSAVYLCASSLLSGTDTQYFGPGTRLTVL.

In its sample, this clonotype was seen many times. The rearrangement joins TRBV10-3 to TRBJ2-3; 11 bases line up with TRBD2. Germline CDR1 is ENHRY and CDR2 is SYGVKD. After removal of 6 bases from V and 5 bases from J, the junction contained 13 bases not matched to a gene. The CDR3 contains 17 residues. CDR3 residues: CAISIAGGPKRGDTQYF. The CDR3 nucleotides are TGTGCCATCAGCATAGCGGGAGGGCCTAAAAGAGGAGATACGCAGTATTTT.

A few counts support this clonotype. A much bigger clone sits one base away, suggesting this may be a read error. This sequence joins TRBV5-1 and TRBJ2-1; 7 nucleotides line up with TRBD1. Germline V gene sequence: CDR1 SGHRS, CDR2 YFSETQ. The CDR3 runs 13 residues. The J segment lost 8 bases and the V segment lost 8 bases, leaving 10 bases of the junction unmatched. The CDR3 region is CASDGQVWDEQFF. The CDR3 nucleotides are TGCGCCAGTGACGGACAGGTATGGGATGAGCAGTTCTTC.

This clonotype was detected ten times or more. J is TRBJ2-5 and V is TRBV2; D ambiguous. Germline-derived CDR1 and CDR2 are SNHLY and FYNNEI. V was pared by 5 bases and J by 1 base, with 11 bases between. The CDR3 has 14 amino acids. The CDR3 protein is CASSLAAFQETQYF. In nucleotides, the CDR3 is TGTGCCAGCAGTTTAGCAGCCTTCCAAGAGACCCAGTACTTC. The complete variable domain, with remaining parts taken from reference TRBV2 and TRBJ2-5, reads EPEVTQTPSHQVTQMGQEVILRCVPISNHLYFYWYRQILGQKVEFLVSFYNNEISEKSEIFDDQFSVERPDGSNFTLKIRSTKLEDSAMYFCASSLAAFQETQYFGPGTRLLVL.

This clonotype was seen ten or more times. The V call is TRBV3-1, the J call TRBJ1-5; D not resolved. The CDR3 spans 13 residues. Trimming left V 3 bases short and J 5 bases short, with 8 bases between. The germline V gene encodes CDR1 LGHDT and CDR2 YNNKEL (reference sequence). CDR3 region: CASSQFVDQPQHF. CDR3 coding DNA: TGTGCCAGCAGCCAGTTCGTGGATCAGCCCCAGCATTTT.

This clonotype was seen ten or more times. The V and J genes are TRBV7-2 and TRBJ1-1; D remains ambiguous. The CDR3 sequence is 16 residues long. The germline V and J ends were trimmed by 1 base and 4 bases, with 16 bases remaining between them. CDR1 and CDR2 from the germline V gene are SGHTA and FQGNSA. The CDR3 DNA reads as TGTGCCAGCAGCTTAGATAGGAGTTTGACGAGCACTGAAGCTTTCTTT. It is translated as CASSLDRSLTSTEAFF.

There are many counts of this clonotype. CDR3: CASSLDRGPYEQYF. The CDR3 DNA follows: TGTGCCAGCAGCCTCGACAGGGGACCCTACGAGCAGTACTTC. The rearrangement uses TRBV7-3 and TRBJ2-7; 8 bases are a match to TRBD1. The V gene end was trimmed by 5 bases and the J gene end by 2 bases; junction bases not matched to a gene: 5. CDR3 length equals 14 residues. Germline V CDR1 and CDR2: SGHTA, FQGTGA.

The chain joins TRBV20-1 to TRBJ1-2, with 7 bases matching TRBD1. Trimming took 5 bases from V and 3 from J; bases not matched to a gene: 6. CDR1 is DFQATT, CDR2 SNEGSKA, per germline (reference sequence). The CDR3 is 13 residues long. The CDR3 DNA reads TGCAGTGCTCAACAGGGGCTCGACTATGGCTACACCTTC. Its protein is CSAQQGLDYGYTF.

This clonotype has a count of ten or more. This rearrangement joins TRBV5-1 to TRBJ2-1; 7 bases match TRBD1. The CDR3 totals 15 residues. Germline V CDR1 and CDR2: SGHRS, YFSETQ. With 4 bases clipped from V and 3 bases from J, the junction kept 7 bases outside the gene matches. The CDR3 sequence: CASSRGQALYNEQFF. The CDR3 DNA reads TGCGCCAGCAGCCGAGGACAGGCTCTCTACAATGAGCAGTTCTTC.

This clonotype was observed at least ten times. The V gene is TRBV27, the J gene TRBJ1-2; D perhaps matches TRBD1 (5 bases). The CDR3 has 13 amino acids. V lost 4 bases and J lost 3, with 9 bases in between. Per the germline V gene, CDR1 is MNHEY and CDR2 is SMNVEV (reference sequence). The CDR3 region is CASSSTRDYGYTF. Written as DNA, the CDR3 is TGTGCCAGCAGTTCCACCAGGGACTATGGCTACACCTTC.